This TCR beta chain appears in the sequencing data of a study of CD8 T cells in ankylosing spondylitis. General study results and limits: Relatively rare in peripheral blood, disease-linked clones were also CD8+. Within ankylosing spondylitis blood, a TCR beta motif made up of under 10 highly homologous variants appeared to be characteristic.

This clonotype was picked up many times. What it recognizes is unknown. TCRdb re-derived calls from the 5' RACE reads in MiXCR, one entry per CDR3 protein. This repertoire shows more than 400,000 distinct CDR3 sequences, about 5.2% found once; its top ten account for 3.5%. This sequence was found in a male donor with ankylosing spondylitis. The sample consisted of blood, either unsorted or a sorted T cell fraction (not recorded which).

For the CDR3, the DNA is TGTGCCAGCAGCCCCAGGGGCGCTCTATTAGAAAAACTGTTTTTT. Protein: CASSPRGALLEKLFF. The chain couples TRBV7-2 to TRBJ1-4; D possibly corresponds to TRBD1 (6 bases). CDR1 is SGHTA, CDR2 FQGNSA, per germline. The V gene lost 5 bases and the J gene lost 8 bases, with 18 bases spanning the gap. The CDR3 consists of 15 residues.